The subject of this entry is one TCR beta chain. This clonotype was counted many times. The target of this receptor is not known. Base quality data are lacking; no much larger clone is found one base away. This entry is derived from a study of spatial heterogeneity in lung cancer (dated by TCRdb to the late 2010s). Regarding the study in general: Beta-chain transcripts were consistently detected in greater numbers than alpha-chain transcripts, which likely reflected higher beta-chain transcript abundance. In tumor regions, TCR transcript counts showed a strong correlation with a T cell transcriptional module score from matched bulk RNA-seq. In the raw uncorrected reads, each unique combination of TCR and UMI appeared on average more than ten times. The study quantitatively compared TCR alpha and beta repertoires across multiple tumor regions, matched nontumor lung and blood in non-small cell lung cancer. The study linked features of the TCR repertoire to counts of nonsynonymous mutations, which were determined by whole-exome sequencing of tumor tissue. Both alpha and beta chains were TCR-sequenced in hundreds of tumor regions, 64 matched nontumor lung samples and roughly 54 PBMC samples obtained at surgery.

The sample's time point label, in plain terms: sample taken at primary tumor resection. Donors were 72 patients with early-stage, untreated non-small cell lung cancer from the lung TRACERx cohort. Without any cell sorting, TCR sequencing was performed on whole RNA extracted either from tumor and nontumor lung tissue or from cryopreserved PBMC samples. Patients were selected for TCR sequencing only if sufficient RNA was available from at least two tumor regions. A lung pathologist reviewed the tumor and adjacent nontumor lung specimens before the specimens were selected. The library was made by 5' RACE. Sequencing instrument: NextSeq 500. The TCR library protocol attached a unique molecular identifier to each TCR cDNA molecule to allow correction of PCR and sequencing errors. The paper's data handling went like this. Decombinator tools were used for TCR identification, UMI-based error correction and CDR3 extraction. TCRs above a frequency of 2 per 1,000, corresponding to the top 1% of the tumor frequency distribution, were defined as expanded. Expanded tumor TCRs statistically deemed absent (corrected P<0.05) from at least one tumor region were classed as regional, and all other expanded tumor TCRs were classed as ubiquitous. Renyi diversity was computed with the R vegan package after each repertoire had been subsampled 100 times to 5,000 TCRs. CDR3 similarity networks were built from amino acid triplet string-kernel similarity, connecting CDR3s with pairwise similarity above 0.82. In-frame beta chains were kept once TCRdb had trimmed the public reads at Q25 with fastp and called clones with MiXCR. Here each entry gathers all rows of one CDR3 protein and keeps the most common genes and DNA. In this record, the V and J calls reflect TCRdb's handling and not the investigators' own analysis. Across this sample there are 100,000 or so distinct CDR3 sequences, with approximately 4% seen only once. The top ten clones comprise 21% of the sample.

Beyond this particular receptor, the publication reports: The tumor nonsynonymous mutation count correlated with the number of expanded intratumoral alpha and beta TCRs. TCR-seq coverage of tumor T cells was estimated to be only approximately 7% for alpha chains and roughly 13% for beta chains. Additional single-cell paired TCR alpha and beta sequencing was considered necessary to confirm, at a functional level, the hypothesis that regional TCRs recognize regional mutations. Counts of ubiquitous and regional expanded TCRs were found to correlate with counts of ubiquitous and regional nonsynonymous mutations, respectively.

From the cysteine up to the phenylalanine, the CDR3 has a length of 11 residues. CDR3 DNA is the only sequence kept; it has 33 bases, read in frame from the first base. The junction shows trimming of 5 bases on V and 6 bases on J, plus 4 bases between the germline ends. CDR1 is given as SNHLY and CDR2 as FYNNEI, both from the germline V gene. The clonotype was recovered from a male donor with early-stage non-small cell lung cancer. Here the chain combines TRBV2 and TRBJ2-2; the D gene cannot be named for sure. This specimen was lung tumor tissue, taken at surgery. This receptor carries the CDR3 CASSYAGELFF. The nucleotides read TGTGCCAGCAGTTATGCCGGGGAGCTGTTTTTT.